This TCR beta chain was captured in a study of T cell repertoires in cytomegalovirus infection. CDR3 length: 18 residues. Germline V lookup: CDR1 MNHNY, CDR2 SVGAGI (reference sequence). The V end lost 6 bases, the J end lost 0 bases, and 21 bases lay between the germline ends. This clonotype was seen many times. Its antigen is still unknown. TCRdb re-called the reads through MiXCR, storing one row per CDR3 protein. The sample has more than 90,000 distinct CDR3 sequences; over 9.5% are singletons. The gene calls are TRBV6-6 and TRBJ2-4; D possibly corresponds to TRBD2 (6 bases). This receptor was taken from a human donor in good health (CMV status not recorded). Some clones in this sample may be carry-over from other donors' samples. Sequencing was carried out using PBMCs, sequenced either directly or after in vitro stimulation (not recorded which). CDR3 protein: CASRDAWRGDLAKNIQYF. The CDR3 DNA follows: TGTGCCAGCAGGGACGCCTGGCGGGGAGATTTAGCCAAAAACATTCAGTACTTC.